This entry describes one T cell receptor beta chain. Its antigen is unidentified. Between the trimmed V and J ends, which lost 1 base and 8 bases, there was a span of 9 bases. This CDR3 is 12 amino acids long. Germline V CDR1 and CDR2: DFQATT, SNEGSKA (reference sequence). The data belong to a study of identical twins. Whole-study results and caveats: Zero-insertion analyses were open to partial confounding by invariant MAIT and iNKT cells. Models underestimated out-of-frame TCR alpha sharing in monozygotic twins. Excess sharing between twins was weaker in beta out-of-frame sequences. A lower insertion count was a feature of abundant cord blood beta clonotypes, with no such feature in memory repertoires.

TCRdb processed the 5' RACE reads anew with MiXCR; each CDR3 protein has one entry. This table has about 250,000 distinct CDR3 sequences, 11% to 15% appearing once. The clonotype was recovered from a young woman in good health. Sequencing input: memory (CD45RO+) T cells sorted from blood. V and J are TRBV20-1 and TRBJ2-1, with D possibly being TRBD2 (5 bases). This CDR3 is CSARGSGYEQFF. The DNA of the CDR3 is TGCAGTGCTAGAGGCTCGGGGTATGAGCAGTTCTTC.